This T cell receptor beta chain was sequenced in a study of cytomegalovirus exposure and HLA in healthy donors. Turning to the study itself: Within an early data release were roughly 83 million unique TCRs drawn from HLA-typed donors.

On this clone: The target antigen is unknown.

The CDR3 contains 15 residues. The V gene lost 3 bases and the J gene lost 1 base, with 9 bases spanning the gap. The germline CDR1 and CDR2 sequences are KGHSH and LQKENI. The study's findings and limits: Later analysis associated a missense DCLRE1C variant with TCR beta V- and J-gene trimming. 150 or so TCR beta chains were listed as cytomegalovirus-associated.

PCR employed 60 Vbeta and 13 Jbeta primers. Clones were sequenced by immunoSEQ multiplex PCR, and TCRdb holds only the in-frame ones, with some missing. The sample yields 190,000 or so clones, roughly four fifths seen once. This sequence joins TRBV18 and TRBJ2-2; D not certain. Input material: PBMCs. The TCR comes from a woman between 50 and 59 years old in good health and CMV-seropositive. In DNA, the CDR3 is TGTGCCAGCTCACCCGCGGCGAAGAACACCGGGGAGCTGTTTTTT. Translation gives CASSPAAKNTGELFF.